What follows is one TCR beta chain and its context. The sample is drawn from a study of blood T cell repertoires in COVID-19. At the level of the study: Sites across the United States, Italy and Spain contributed samples from acute and convalescent COVID-19.

As handled by the study authors: Using reference gene primer amplification, nucleated cell counts were estimated. The table came from immunoSEQ multiplex PCR; TCRdb's copy has only in-frame clones and leaves some out. V and J calls and clone size are copied from that table; D and trimming were computed from the DNA. This sample has approximately 200,000 clones, with 75% to 90% found just once. Recruits, aged 18 to 89 years, lived in 24 US areas. Cohort placement rested on clinical history that participants reported themselves. There are 12 residues in the CDR3. The ends were cut back, 6 bases at V and 2 bases at J, with 8 bases in the middle.

This TCR was recovered from a man younger than 40 who had recovered from COVID-19. J is TRBJ2-7 and V is TRBV12-3 or TRBV12-4; D gene uncertain. The material sequenced was PBMCs or T cells enriched from blood (not recorded which). CDR3 in DNA: TGTGCCAGCAGCGGCGGAACCTACGAGCAGTACTTC. Amino acid sequence: CASSGGTYEQYF.